The clone carrying this TCR beta chain was picked up a small number of times. The antigen is unknown. This entry comes from a study of T cell repertoires in cytomegalovirus infection. The overall study: Indicated by public TCR beta signatures were CMV infection and matching HLA type.

MiXCR, applied by TCRdb to the reads, yields one record per CDR3 protein. Of approximately 270,000 distinct CDR3 sequences in the sample, 22% are singletons; the top ten hold 15% to 20%. The CDR3 covers 13 residues. The germline V gene encodes CDR1 MNHEY and CDR2 SMNVEV (reference sequence). Trimming took off 4 bases at V and 3 bases at J, with 10 bases between the two ends. Points from the study as a whole: What dominated the ex vivo response were HLA-C-restricted CMV-specific TCR beta clonotypes.

The V call is TRBV27, the J call TRBJ2-7; tentative D call: TRBD2 (6 bases). The sample here was cultured PBMCs, taken from culture after CMV antigen stimulation. This clonotype was obtained from a human donor in good health (CMV status not recorded). Some clones in this sample may be carry-over from other donors' samples. The CDR3 region has the DNA TGTGCCAGCAGTTGGGACTCTCTCTACGAGCAGTACTTC. It specifies CASSWDSLYEQYF.